Listed here are 15 T cell receptor beta chains from one sample, sequenced in a study of blood T cells in healthy people across ages (dated by TCRdb to between 2015 and 2016). Receptors were amplified or captured by 5' RACE. Instrument on record: Illumina HiSeq 2500. A second PCR of roughly 7 to 11 cycles was performed with a sample-barcoded 5' primer and a J-beta primer mix. The raw public data were reprocessed by TCRdb itself: fastp quality trimming at Q25, MiXCR clonotype calling, in-frame beta chains only. Rows matching on CDR3 protein sequence are summarized as one entry with the most common DNA and genes. The sample records roughly 680,000 distinct CDR3 sequences, around 50% of which are singletons. The ten largest clones take up roughly 13% of the sample. Input material: blood. The receptors shown here come from a woman of 80 years or more in good health.

Regarding this clonotype: Given a much more abundant clone one base away, this may be a read error. This chain connects TRBV5-5 to TRBJ2-5; no clear D gene. This CDR3 has 16 amino acids. V was pared by 0 bases and J by 2 bases, with 14 bases between. Per germline, CDR1 SGHKS and CDR2 YYEKEE (reference sequence). CDR3 in DNA: TGTGCCAGCAGCTTGGGAAGGGCACAGCTTCAAGAGACCCAGTACTTC. Translated, it gives CASSLGRAQLQETQYF. Drawing the rest from reference TRBV5-5 and TRBJ2-5, the complete variable domain is DAGVTQSPTHLIKTRGQQVTLRCSPISGHKSVSWYQQVLGQGPQFIFQYYEKEERGRGNFPDRFSARQFPNYSSELNVNALLLGDSALYLCASSLGRAQLQETQYFGPGTRLLVL.

CDR3 amino acids: CAWRGDRFSYEQYF. The CDR3 coding sequence is TGTGCCTGGAGGGGGGACAGGTTTTCCTACGAGCAGTACTTC. The rearrangement joins TRBV30 to TRBJ2-7, with 8 bases that match TRBD1. After removal of 3 bases from V and 1 base from J, the junction contained 5 bases not matched to a gene. CDR1 and CDR2 (germline): GTSNPN, SVGIG (reference sequence). This CDR3 contains 14 residues. Drawing the rest from reference TRBV30 and TRBJ2-7, the complete variable domain is SQTIHQWPATLVQPVGSPLSLECTVEGTSNPNLYWYRQAAGRGLQLLFYSVGIGQISSEVPQNLSASRPQDRQFILSSKKLLLSDSGFYLCAWRGDRFSYEQYFGPGTRLTVT.

This clonotype occurred many times. The chain has TRBV2 and TRBJ2-2; D is tentatively TRBD1 or TRBD2 (6 bases each). The ends were cut back, 2 bases at V and 6 bases at J, with 13 bases in the middle. Germline V CDR1 and CDR2: SNHLY, FYNNEI. The CDR3 is 15 amino acids. The CDR3 sequence: CASSEIPGAAGELFF. In DNA form, the CDR3 reads TGTGCCAGCAGTGAAATCCCGGGGGCGGCCGGGGAGCTGTTTTTT.

This clonotype showed up just a few times. The V call is TRBV18, the J call TRBJ2-3, with D unclear. Trimming left V 1 base short and J 1 base short, with 6 bases between. Germline lookup yields CDR1 KGHSH and CDR2 LQKENI. CDR3 size: 14 residues. The CDR3 region is CASSPLQGTDTQYF. CDR3 sequence (DNA): TGTGCCAGCTCACCACTCCAGGGCACAGATACGCAGTATTTT.

V gene TRBV5-8 combines with J gene TRBJ2-3, with D maybe TRBD1 (5 bases). Germline V gene sequence: CDR1 SGHTS, CDR2 YDEGEE. Trimming stripped 1 base from V and 11 bases from J, with 11 bases between. This CDR3 is built from 12 residues. Written as DNA, the CDR3 is TGTGCCAGCAGCTTGATCCAGGGTGGGCAGTATTTT. It yields the protein CASSLIQGGQYF.

In its sample, this clonotype was seen a few times. This chain joins TRBV27 and TRBJ2-1; a weak D match, TRBD1 (6 bases). The V and J ends lost 5 bases and 3 bases respectively, with 11 bases between them. The CDR3 contains 14 residues. Germline V CDR1 and CDR2: MNHEY, SMNVEV (reference sequence). The DNA for the CDR3 is TGTGCCAGCAGTCACCGGGACAACTACAATGAGCAGTTCTTC. Its protein product is CASSHRDNYNEQFF.

The chain carries TRBV7-3 and TRBJ2-3; 10 bases agree with TRBD2. Per the germline V gene, CDR1 is SGHTA and CDR2 is FQGTGA. The CDR3 has 18 residues. Trimming at V came to 5 bases and at J to 3 bases, leaving 14 bases not matched to a gene. CDR3 region: CASSRLSLAGITTDTQYF. CDR3 coding DNA: TGTGCCAGCAGCCGACTCTCACTAGCGGGGATAACGACAGATACGCAGTATTTT. The whole variable domain, filled in from reference TRBV7-3 and TRBJ2-3, reads GAGVSQTPSNKVTEKGKYVELRCDPISGHTALYWYRQSLGQGPEFLIYFQGTGAADDSGLPNDRFFAVRPEGSVSTLKIQRTERGDSAVYLCASSRLSLAGITTDTQYFGPGTRLTVL.

The V gene is TRBV30, the J gene TRBJ2-3, with TRBD1 matching over 7 bases. The CDR3 runs to 14 residues. V dropped 3 bases and J dropped 2; count of bases not matched to a gene: 5. Germline V lookup: CDR1 GTSNPN, CDR2 SVGIG (reference sequence). CDR3 sequence: CAWRVGTATDTQYF. The CDR3 bases are TGTGCCTGGAGGGTCGGGACAGCCACAGATACGCAGTATTTT. The full variable domain, its missing parts supplied by reference TRBV30 and TRBJ2-3, is SQTIHQWPATLVQPVGSPLSLECTVEGTSNPNLYWYRQAAGRGLQLLFYSVGIGQISSEVPQNLSASRPQDRQFILSSKKLLLSDSGFYLCAWRVGTATDTQYFGPGTRLTVL.

Notes on this clonotype: A much larger clone differs by one base, so this may be a read error. The genes are TRBV20-1 and TRBJ2-5, with 11 bases identical to TRBD2. The CDR3 consists of 13 residues. Germline assignment: CDR1 DFQATT and CDR2 SNEGSKA (reference sequence). Trimming removed 7 bases from V and 11 bases from J; junction bases left unmatched: 12. Here the CDR3 DNA reads TGCAGTGTGACTAGCGGGAATCGCTATGAGCAGTACTTC. Translating it yields CSVTSGNRYEQYF.

This clonotype was recorded a few times. V gene TRBV9 combines with J gene TRBJ2-7; TRBD1 agrees at 7 bases. In germline, CDR1 is SGDLS, CDR2 YYNGEE. V was clipped by 2 bases and J by 2 bases; unmatched bases: 4. This CDR3 is built from 14 residues. In DNA form, the CDR3 reads TGTGCCAGCAGCGTCCGGGACAGAACCTACGAGCAGTACTTC. Protein: CASSVRDRTYEQYF.

This clonotype was counted a single time. This sequence joins TRBV20-1 and TRBJ2-3; tentatively, D is TRBD2 (6 bases). This CDR3 spans 16 amino acids. Per the germline V gene, CDR1 is DFQATT and CDR2 is SNEGSKA (reference sequence). V lost 7 bases to trimming and J lost 8 bases, with 28 bases between them. CDR3 bases: TGCAGTGATAGCCTTCGGGGGATCTCAGTCCCTTGTACGCAGTATTTT. Its translation: CSDSLRGISVPCTQYF.

In this sample, this clonotype turned up a few times. V gene TRBV2 combines with J gene TRBJ1-6; 10 bases line up with TRBD1. The ends lost 5 bases at V and 7 bases at J; junction bases unmatched: 5. Germline CDR1 and CDR2: SNHLY and FYNNEI. The length of the CDR3 is 15 residues. The CDR3 region has the DNA TGTGCCAGCAGTCCGACAGGGGGCGGGAATTCACCCCTCCACTTT. Amino acids: CASSPTGGGNSPLHF.

CDR3 amino acids: CSVEGTGNLYGYTF. The CDR3 DNA follows: TGCAGCGTTGAAGGGACAGGGAACCTCTATGGCTACACCTTC. The genes are TRBV29-1 and TRBJ1-2; TRBD1 matches at 8 bases. Germline trimming cut 1 base from V and 4 bases from J; bases unmatched to any gene: 5. Germline CDR1 SQVTM, CDR2 ANQGSEA. The CDR3 runs 14 residues.

This clonotype was recorded many times. The chain carries TRBV7-9 and TRBJ2-3; D perhaps matches TRBD2 (5 bases). The CDR3 has 15 amino acids. Trimming removed 3 bases from V and 7 bases from J, with 17 bases in between. Germline CDR1 reads SEHNR; CDR2 reads FQNEAQ (reference sequence). The CDR3 region is CASSLGSRGWHTQYF. CDR3 bases: TGTGCCAGCAGCTTGGGATCCCGGGGTTGGCATACGCAGTATTTT.

The V gene is TRBV29-1, the J gene TRBJ2-7; D uncertain. With 6 bases removed from V and 4 bases from J, the gap between germline ends came to 13 bases. The CDR3 has 12 amino acids. Germline V gene data show CDR1 as SQVTM and CDR2 as ANQGSEA. The CDR3 region is CSVQRVGYEQYF. The CDR3 DNA follows: TGCAGCGTCCAACGGGTCGGGTACGAGCAGTACTTC.